A selection of T cell receptor beta chains follows, all from one sample in a study of CD8 T cells in ankylosing spondylitis. TCRdb reanalysed the 5' RACE reads using MiXCR and keeps one entry per CDR3 protein. Here the sample spans approximately 400,000 distinct CDR3 sequences, approximately 26% being singletons. The sequencing sample was made of blood, either unsorted or a sorted T cell fraction (not recorded which). Source of these receptors: a male donor with ankylosing spondylitis. The CDR3 runs from the conserved cysteine through the conserved F or W. D genes are given only for firm matches. Only part of the rows carry a size: once, few, many, or a class if the clone is expanded.

-,16,TRBJ1-5,TRBV19,-,CASSTFGETSNQPQHF,TGTGCCAGTAGTACCTTCGGGGAGACTAGCAATCAGCCCCAGCATTTT
-,16,TRBJ2-1,TRBV11-2,TRBD2,CASSSTRLAGAGGHFF,TGTGCCAGCAGCTCGACCCGACTAGCGGGAGCGGGAGGGCACTTCTTC
-,14,TRBJ2-1,TRBV14,-,CASSLLTGGNEQFF,TGTGCCAGCAGCCTCCTGACTGGAGGCAATGAGCAGTTCTTC
few,12,TRBJ2-1,TRBV25-1,-,CASHRGYNEQFF,TGTGCCAGTCACCGGGGCTACAATGAGCAGTTCTTC
few,12,TRBJ1-3,TRBV12-3/TRBV12-4,-,CASSLASNTIYF,TGTGCCAGCAGTTTAGCTTCTAACACCATATATTTT
few,12,TRBJ2-1,TRBV19,-,CASTQGRDEQFF,TGTGCCAGTACCCAGGGCAGGGATGAGCAGTTCTTC
-,15,TRBJ2-7,TRBV5-1,-,CASSPRGVNSYEQYF,TGCGCCAGCAGCCCCCGGGGAGTAAACTCCTACGAGCAGTACTTC
-,15,TRBJ2-1,TRBV11-3,-,CASSSPFQYNNEQFF,TGTGCCAGCAGCTCCCCTTTTCAGTATAACAATGAGCAGTTCTTC
-,13,TRBJ1-1,TRBV11-2,-,CASSLVWDSEAFF,TGTGCCAGCAGCTTAGTGTGGGATTCAGAAGCTTTCTTT
-,12,TRBJ2-5,TRBV2,-,CASTLSEEAQYF,TGTGCCAGCACCCTCAGCGAAGAGGCCCAGTACTTC
-,13,TRBJ2-1,TRBV29-1,-,CSVGTLAHNEQFF,TGCAGCGTTGGGACTCTGGCTCACAATGAGCAGTTCTTC
-,15,TRBJ1-5,TRBV5-1,-,CASSLSGGFEQPQHF,TGCGCCAGCAGCTTGTCCGGGGGGTTTGAACAGCCCCAGCATTTT
-,16,TRBJ2-1,TRBV6-5,TRBD1,CASSYSRDRINNEQFF,TGTGCCAGCAGTTACTCTCGGGACAGGATAAACAATGAGCAGTTCTTC
-,15,TRBJ2-1,TRBV20-1,TRBD1,CSAPHRDRGYNEQFF,TGCAGTGCCCCCCACCGGGACAGAGGCTACAATGAGCAGTTCTTC
-,14,TRBJ1-5,TRBV6-1,TRBD1,CASSVFQGEGAQHF,TGTGCCAGCAGTGTCTTCCAGGGGGAGGGGGCCCAGCATTTT
-,13,TRBJ2-7,TRBV7-2,-,CASSEVTNYEQYF,TGTGCCAGCAGTGAGGTCACAAACTACGAGCAGTACTTC
-,13,TRBJ2-1,TRBV27,-,CASSPRVAAEQFF,TGTGCCAGCAGTCCCAGGGTGGCGGCTGAGCAGTTCTTC
-,15,TRBJ2-7,TRBV12-3/TRBV12-4,TRBD2,CASSLGSGASYEQYF,TGTGCCAGCAGTTTGGGAAGCGGGGCCTCCTACGAGCAGTACTTC
few,18,TRBJ2-5,TRBV11-2,TRBD2,CASSLGGTSGTVGETQYF,TGTGCCAGCAGCTTAGGGGGGACTAGCGGGACAGTTGGAGAGACCCAGTACTTC
-,16,TRBJ2-1,TRBV11-2,-,CASRKSGLSSYNEQFF,TGTGCCAGCAGAAAATCCGGGTTAAGCTCCTACAATGAGCAGTTCTTC
-,12,TRBJ2-7,TRBV18,-,CASSPTMYEQYF,TGTGCCAGCTCACCGACCATGTACGAGCAGTACTTC
many,16,TRBJ2-1,TRBV5-1,-,CASSLEGTAEYNEQFF,TGCGCCAGCAGCCTGGAGGGGACAGCGGAATACAATGAGCAGTTCTTC
few,14,TRBJ2-3,TRBV21-1,-,CASLLAASTDTQYF,TGTGCCAGCTTACTAGCGGCAAGCACAGATACGCAGTATTTT
-,14,TRBJ2-5,TRBV28,-,CASRLDRFLKTQYF,TGTGCCAGCAGACTCGACAGATTTCTTAAGACCCAGTACTTC
-,13,TRBJ1-2,TRBV6-1,-,CASSADGYYGYTF,TGTGCCAGCAGTGCGGACGGCTACTATGGCTACACCTTC
-,16,TRBJ2-1,TRBV5-1,TRBD1,CASSLAVGQGFNEQFF,TGCGCCAGCAGCTTGGCCGTGGGACAGGGGTTCAATGAGCAGTTCTTC
-,15,TRBJ1-4,TRBV20-1,-,CSARDRRTGDEKLFF,TGCAGTGCTAGAGATCGGAGGACGGGGGATGAAAAACTGTTTTTT
few,15,TRBJ1-2,TRBV24-1,TRBD1,CATSTGGGFDYGYTF,TGTGCCACCAGTACCGGAGGGGGCTTTGACTATGGCTACACCTTC
few,13,TRBJ1-1,TRBV6-5,-,CASRFRVNTEAFF,TGTGCCAGCAGATTCCGAGTTAACACTGAAGCTTTCTTT
-,14,TRBJ2-1,TRBV20-1,-,CSARARKLYNEQFF,TGCAGTGCTAGGGCTAGGAAACTGTACAATGAGCAGTTCTTC
few,12,TRBJ1-1,TRBV2,-,CASTGAGIEAFF,TGTGCCAGCACGGGGGCCGGTATTGAAGCTTTCTTT
once,18,TRBJ2-3,TRBV20-1,TRBD2,CSASGGLAGGPGTDTQYF,TGCAGTGCTAGCGGGGGACTAGCGGGAGGGCCGGGCACAGATACGCAGTATTTT
few,12,TRBJ2-2,TRBV7-8,-,CASSADSGELFF,TGTGCCAGCAGCGCGGACTCCGGGGAGCTGTTTTTT
few,16,TRBJ2-4,TRBV3-1,TRBD1,CASSRRTGGFKNIQYF,TGTGCCAGCAGCCGACGGACAGGGGGCTTCAAAAACATTCAGTACTTC
-,14,TRBJ2-2,TRBV5-4,-,CASSADSYNGELFF,TGTGCCAGCAGCGCGGACAGCTACAACGGGGAGCTGTTTTTT
-,17,TRBJ1-6,TRBV7-9,-,CPSSPHREAGRSSPLHF,TGTCCCAGCAGCCCCCATCGAGAAGCGGGGAGGAGCTCACCCCTCCACTTT
-,14,TRBJ1-2,TRBV6-5,-,CASSYSNGDYGYTF,TGTGCCAGCAGTTACTCAAACGGGGACTATGGCTACACCTTC
few,15,TRBJ1-5,TRBV18,-,CASSPPGGMEQPQHF,TGTGCCAGCTCACCACCGGGCGGTATGGAACAGCCCCAGCATTTT
-,16,TRBJ2-7,TRBV19,-,CASSPLAEGFWREQYF,TGTGCCAGTAGCCCCTTGGCGGAGGGCTTTTGGCGCGAGCAGTACTTC
few,13,TRBJ2-1,TRBV11-2,-,CASSADFYNEQFF,TGTGCCAGCAGCGCGGACTTCTACAATGAGCAGTTCTTC
-,14,TRBJ2-7,TRBV7-9,-,CASSSQGGGNEQYF,TGTGCCAGCAGCTCACAGGGCGGGGGCAACGAGCAGTACTTC
few,14,TRBJ2-2,TRBV5-5,TRBD1,CASSWDRVTGELFF,TGTGCCAGCAGCTGGGACAGGGTTACCGGGGAGCTGTTTTTT
few,14,TRBJ2-4,TRBV20-1,TRBD1,CSARDRQGADIQYF,TGCAGTGCTAGAGATCGTCAGGGGGCAGACATTCAGTACTTC
few,14,TRBJ1-2,TRBV18,TRBD1,CASSPTGQGHGYTF,TGTGCCAGCTCACCTACGGGACAGGGACATGGCTACACCTTC
few,12,TRBJ1-2,TRBV3-1,-,CASSPSGYGYTF,TGTGCCAGCAGCCCTAGTGGGTATGGCTACACCTTC
few,12,TRBJ2-1,TRBV29-1,-,CSVTGEYNEQFF,TGCAGCGTTACGGGCGAGTACAATGAGCAGTTCTTC
-,12,TRBJ2-7,TRBV20-1,-,CSATEDGYEQYF,TGCAGTGCTACTGAGGACGGCTACGAGCAGTACTTC
-,15,TRBJ2-5,TRBV11-3,-,CASSLEAGPGETQYF,TGTGCCAGCAGCTTGGAAGCAGGGCCGGGAGAGACCCAGTACTTC
few,14,TRBJ2-1,TRBV4-2,-,CASSPLRSGGEQFF,TGTGCCAGCAGCCCCCTCCGGTCGGGTGGCGAGCAGTTCTTC
many,15,TRBJ2-5,TRBV5-5,TRBD1,CASSLEDRSMLYQYF,TGTGCCAGCAGCCTCGAGGACAGGTCCATGTTGTATCAGTACTTC
many,13,TRBJ1-3,TRBV7-9,-,CASSFGSGNTIYF,TGTGCCAGCAGCTTCGGCTCTGGAAACACCATATATTTT
-,13,TRBJ1-1,TRBV7-2,-,CATGQGRNTEAFF,TGTGCCACGGGGCAGGGGAGGAATACTGAAGCTTTCTTT
-,14,TRBJ1-2,TRBV4-1,-,CASSQDSAVHGYTF,TGCGCCAGCAGCCAAGATTCCGCAGTTCATGGCTACACCTTC
many,12,TRBJ2-1,TRBV15,-,CATSRASQAQFF,TGTGCCACCAGCAGAGCTTCGCAAGCGCAGTTCTTC
few,14,TRBJ2-1,TRBV20-1,TRBD2,CSAHSGRSSNEQFF,TGCAGTGCCCATAGCGGGAGGTCCTCTAATGAGCAGTTCTTC